This T cell receptor (beta chain) derives from a study of control samples from healthy donors and cancer patients. From germline, CDR1 is SGHAT and CDR2 FQDESV (reference sequence). This CDR3 is 13 amino acids long. Trimming shortened V by 1 base and J by 4 bases, and 6 bases separated the two germline ends. TCRdb keeps only in-frame clones here, not all; method: immunoSEQ multiplex PCR. Among 40,000 or so clones, about 86% were seen once, and the ten largest hold roughly 21%. This rearrangement joins TRBV11-1 to TRBJ2-3; the D gene is possibly TRBD2 (5 bases). The receptor comes from an older woman with lung cancer. The sample taken for sequencing was PBMCs. The DNA of the CDR3 is TGTGCCAGCAGCTTAGGACTATCAGATACGCAGTATTTT. It codes for CASSLGLSDTQYF.